This T cell receptor beta chain was recorded in a study of sequential checkpoint blockade in melanoma. Turning to the study itself: Maintenance nivolumab came after either treatment sequence.

Treatment of the sample: randomized to nivolumab then ipilimumab (arm A) or the reverse (arm B). Sorted cells were live CD3+CD8+, lacking CD19 and CD56, from PBMCs. Using immunoSEQ multiplex PCR, the repertoire was profiled, and TCRdb retains in-frame clones only, with some absent. Counted here are 13,000 or so clones, almost 85% occurring once; the ten biggest clones make up roughly 29%. Specimen: CD8+ T cells sorted from blood (inferred from file names), collected from a patient given nivolumab and ipilimumab in sequence. The clonotype was recovered from a human donor with melanoma.

The CDR3 spells CASSLVHTAQETQYF. The CDR3 DNA reads as TGTGCCAGCAGCTTAGTCCACACCGCTCAAGAGACCCAGTACTTC. The chain links TRBV7-6 to TRBJ2-5; the D is unclear. The length of the CDR3 is 15 residues. Germline V gives CDR1 SGHVS, CDR2 FNYEAQ. Trimming cost V 1 base and J 2 bases, with 11 bases left between them.